In this sample, the clone carrying this T cell receptor (beta chain) turned up a few times. Germline loops: CDR1 SNHLY, CDR2 FYNNEI. V lost 1 base and J 5 bases, leaving 6 bases between the germline ends. This CDR3 contains 13 residues. The data were produced by immunoSEQ multiplex PCR, yet TCRdb's version contains in-frame clones alone and is incomplete. The profile covers around 30,000 clones, with approximately 85% appearing a single time and roughly 7% taken by the ten largest. The record originates from a study of blood T cell repertoires in COVID-19. Study context: T cells, B-cell-depleted T cells, or PBMCs supplied cDNA or gDNA.

This rearrangement joins TRBV2 to TRBJ1-5; the D is unclear. Sequenced input: peripheral blood. The TCR was taken from a human donor in a cohort sampled during active COVID-19. The CDR3 DNA sequence: TGTGCCAGCAGTGAAGATGGCTATCAGCCCCAGCATTTT. Its translation is CASSEDGYQPQHF.